The T cell receptor (beta chain) under discussion was sequenced for a study of blood T cells in healthy people across ages. Background on the study: About one barcoded beta molecule per two T cells was captured by template switching.

In germline, CDR1 is DFQATT, CDR2 SNEGSKA (reference sequence). V was trimmed by 4 bases and J by 3 bases, leaving 13 bases between them. This CDR3 has 14 residues. This clonotype has only a few counts. A second PCR, run for about 6 to 11 cycles, used a sample-barcoded 5' primer plus a J-beta primer mix. The authors tagged each cDNA molecule using a template-switch adaptor with 12 random nucleotides. MiXCR, run by TCRdb on the 5' RACE reads, gives a single entry per CDR3 protein. The profile covers about 570,000 distinct CDR3 sequences, with 27% appearing a single time and less than 20% taken by the ten largest. Peripheral blood, roughly 9.3 milliliters per donor, was collected.

The chain links TRBV20-1 to TRBJ1-5; D not resolved. The sequence derives from a woman aged 65 to 85 in good health. The sample taken for sequencing was blood. The CDR3 loop reads CSANQLGNNQPQHF. CDR3 nucleotides: TGCAGTGCTAACCAACTCGGGAACAATCAGCCCCAGCATTTT.